The 15 T cell receptor beta chains below come from one sample, sequenced in a study of siplizumab effects on memory and regulatory T cells (dated by TCRdb to between 2018 and 2020). Library generation was performed with the immunoSEQ multiplex PCR assay. Held by TCRdb, this immuneACCESS table contains in-frame sequences only and omits some clones. Under half of the omission traces to an unresolved V gene where checked; the cause of the rest is unknown. The sample table shows over 85,000 clones, and around 90% are seen once. Roughly 1.1% of the sample is held by the ten biggest clonotypes. Specimen: CD4+ T cells sorted from blood. These receptors originate from a human donor in good health.

The chain joins TRBV9 to TRBJ2-1, with D possibly being TRBD1 (6 bases). From germline, CDR1 is SGDLS and CDR2 YYNGEE. The CDR3 sequence is 15 residues long. V was trimmed by 1 base and J by 11 bases, leaving 19 bases between them. CDR3 protein: CASSVRWHEGTQQFF. The CDR3 nucleotides read TGTGCCAGCAGCGTACGCTGGCATGAGGGGACACAGCAGTTCTTC.

This sequence joins TRBV5-1 and TRBJ2-1; 8 bases agree with TRBD2. V lost 1 base and J lost 7; bases outside the gene matches: 7. This CDR3 has 15 amino acids. Germline V lookup: CDR1 SGHRS, CDR2 YFSETQ. The CDR3 region has the DNA TGCGCCAGCAGCTTGCGAGCGGGAGCTTTTAATGAGCAGTTCTTC. Protein sequence: CASSLRAGAFNEQFF.

This chain links TRBV30 with TRBJ1-2; TRBD1 might be the D (5 bases). Per the germline V gene, CDR1 is GTSNPN and CDR2 is SVGIG (reference sequence). The CDR3 extends over 12 amino acids. V gave up 5 bases and J gave up 5 bases, with 12 bases separating them. The CDR3 here is CAWQGERYGYTF. DNA for the CDR3: TGTGCCTGGCAGGGTGAGCGGTATGGCTACACCTTC.

The CDR3 nucleotides are TGCGCCAGCAGCTTGGGTATAGCGGGTACCGCCTCCTACGAGCAGTACTTC. Its translation is CASSLGIAGTASYEQYF. The V and J genes are TRBV5-1 and TRBJ2-7; 7 bases agree with TRBD2. The germline gives CDR1 SGHRS, CDR2 YFSETQ. The CDR3 contains 17 residues. V trimming: 0 bases; J trimming: 0 bases; junction bases outside the gene matches: 9.

The chain links TRBV5-5 to TRBJ1-5; a weak D match, TRBD1 (5 bases). Per germline, CDR1 SGHKS and CDR2 YYEKEE (reference sequence). The CDR3 contains 19 residues. V shed 1 base and J shed 3 bases, with 23 bases lying between them. The CDR3: CASSLSFQGPTSINQPQHF. For the CDR3, the DNA is TGTGCCAGCAGCTTGTCGTTTCAGGGCCCCACATCAATCAATCAGCCCCAGCATTTT.

J is TRBJ2-1 and V is TRBV30; maybe TRBD1 (6 bases). CDR3 length: 13 residues. Trimming stripped 3 bases from V and 5 bases from J, with 11 bases between. CDR1 is GTSNPN, CDR2 SVGIG, per germline (reference sequence). CDR3 region: CAWRGGPNNEQFF. The CDR3 region has the DNA TGTGCCTGGAGAGGGGGACCGAACAATGAGCAGTTCTTC.

The chain combines TRBV7-2 with TRBJ1-2; the D is unclear. Germline assignment: CDR1 SGHTA and CDR2 FQGNSA. The V end was cut by 3 bases, the J end by 4 bases, with 9 bases between. This CDR3 has 13 residues. The CDR3: CASSLGRFYGYTF. DNA for the CDR3: TGTGCCAGCAGCTTGGGTCGGTTCTATGGCTACACCTTC.

This rearrangement joins TRBV5-6 to TRBJ2-2; possibly TRBD1 for D (6 bases). V lost 3 bases and J 4 bases, leaving 13 bases between the germline ends. This CDR3 comprises 15 residues. Germline V gives CDR1 SGHDT, CDR2 YYEEEE. In DNA form, the CDR3 reads TGTGCCAGCAGCTCGGATTTAGGGGGCACCGGGGAGCTGTTTTTT. Translated: CASSSDLGGTGELFF.

This clone was seen only once. V gene TRBV28 combines with J gene TRBJ1-5, with D tentatively TRBD1 (5 bases). Trimming cost V 8 bases and J 4 bases, with 18 bases left between them. The length of the CDR3 is 15 residues. In germline, CDR1 is MDHEN, CDR2 SYDVKM. Here the CDR3 reads CASAEEGRGNQPQHF. CDR3 in DNA: TGTGCCAGCGCCGAGGAGGGGCGCGGGAATCAGCCCCAGCATTTT.

This chain uses TRBV25-1 with TRBJ2-7, with D hard to call. This CDR3 spans 14 amino acids. Per germline, CDR1 MGHDK and CDR2 SYGVNS. V lost 4 bases and J 0 bases, leaving 10 bases between the germline ends. The CDR3 loop is CASSGIPGSYEQYF. The CDR3 coding sequence is TGTGCCAGCAGTGGCATCCCGGGCTCCTACGAGCAGTACTTC.

The CDR3 region has the DNA TGTGCCACCAGCAGAGAGGGACCCCAGAGGGTAGTCACTGAAGCTTTCTTT. Translating gives CATSREGPQRVVTEAFF. V and J are TRBV15 and TRBJ1-1, with D possibly being TRBD1 (5 bases). The CDR3 runs 17 residues. Trimming stripped 0 bases from V and 4 bases from J, with 18 bases between. Germline assignment: CDR1 LNHNV and CDR2 YYDKDF (reference sequence). Variable domain in full (rest from reference TRBV15 and TRBJ1-1): DAMVIQNPRYQVTQFGKPVTLSCSQTLNHNVMYWYQQKSSQAPKLLFHYYDKDFNNEADTPDNFQSRRPNTSFCFLDIRSPGLGDTAMYLCATSREGPQRVVTEAFFGQGTRLTVV.

The chain carries TRBV11-3 and TRBJ2-3, with TRBD2 identical over 11 bases. J lost 6 bases, V lost 5 bases, and 10 bases had no gene match. The germline V gene has CDR1 SGHNT and CDR2 YENEEA. CDR3 size: 16 residues. The chain's CDR3 is CASSITTSGRSDTQYF. In DNA form, the CDR3 reads TGTGCCAGCAGCATCACTACTAGCGGGAGAAGCGATACGCAGTATTTT. Full variable domain (remainder filled in from reference TRBV11-3 and TRBJ2-3): EAGVVQSPRYKIIEKKQPVAFWCNPISGHNTLYWYLQNLGQGPELLIRYENEEAVDDSQLPKDRFSAERLKGVDSTLKIQPAELGDSAVYLCASSITTSGRSDTQYFGPGTRLTVL.

This clone was found once. This chain joins TRBV2 and TRBJ2-5; 16 nucleotides match TRBD2. Germline-derived CDR1 and CDR2 are SNHLY and FYNNEI. The CDR3 has 15 residues. V trimming: 6 bases; J trimming: 5 bases; junction bases outside the gene matches: 3. The CDR3 is CASRAGLAGGETQYF. The DNA of the CDR3 is TGTGCCAGCAGGGCGGGACTAGCGGGAGGGGAGACCCAGTACTTC.

This rearrangement joins TRBV23-1 to TRBJ2-5; 12 bases agree with TRBD1. TRBV23-1 is an open reading frame whose function is uncertain. The CDR3 is 17 amino acids. Unmatched junction bases numbered 10, after V lost 2 bases and J lost 6 bases. The CDR3 DNA sequence: TGCGCCAGCAGTCAAGCAACCGGGACAGGGGGCTGGAAGACCCAGTACTTC. This codes for CASSQATGTGGWKTQYF.

The chain combines TRBV7-2 with TRBJ2-1; D gene uncertain. Trimming shortened V by 4 bases and J by 0 bases, and 13 bases separated the two germline ends. CDR1 and CDR2 (germline): SGHTA, FQGNSA. The CDR3 runs 16 residues. The CDR3 DNA reads as TGTGCCAGCAGCTCACAAACGGGTAGCTCCTACAATGAGCAGTTCTTC. It yields the protein CASSSQTGSSYNEQFF. Looking up the rest from reference TRBV7-2 and TRBJ2-1 gives the full variable domain: GAGVSQSPSNKVTEKGKDVELRCDPISGHTALYWYRQSLGQGLEFLIYFQGNSAPDKSGLPSDRFSAERTGGSVSTLTIQRTQQEDSAVYLCASSSQTGSSYNEQFFGPGTRLTVL.